One and the same sample provided the 14 T cell receptor beta chains below, sequenced in a study of sequential checkpoint blockade in melanoma. The treatment denotes: randomized to nivolumab then ipilimumab (arm A) or the reverse (arm B). Sequencing used immunoSEQ multiplex PCR; TCRdb keeps in-frame clones, though not all of them. The sample records approximately 4,300 clones, around 54% being singletons. Material: CD8+ T cells sorted from blood (inferred from file names), obtained from a patient given nivolumab and ipilimumab in sequence. The receptors were gathered from a human donor with melanoma.

Worth noting for this clone: A read error is likely here: a far larger clone is one base away. This sample includes further DNA sequences coding for the same CDR3. The chain couples TRBV18 to TRBJ2-1, with 9 bases matching TRBD1. This CDR3 is 17 amino acids long. V was clipped by 3 bases and J by 4 bases; unmatched bases: 10. Per the germline V gene, CDR1 is KGHSH and CDR2 is LQKENI. DNA of the CDR3: TGTGCCAGCTCACCTACCCTGGACAGGGGTCTTTACAATGAGCAGTTCTTC. Its protein product is CASSPTLDRGLYNEQFF. Filled out from reference TRBV18 and TRBJ2-1, the complete variable domain reads NAGVMQNPRHLVRRRGQEARLRCSPMKGHSHVYWYRQLPEEGLKFMVYLQKENIIDESGMPKERFSAEFPKEGPSILRIQQVVRGDSAAYFCASSPTLDRGLYNEQFFGPGTRLTVL.

The gene calls are TRBV4-1 and TRBJ2-3; 8 bases match TRBD2. Germline V gene sequence: CDR1 MGHRA, CDR2 YSYEKL. This CDR3 spans 16 amino acids. V dropped 0 bases and J dropped 5; count of bases not matched to a gene: 7. The CDR3 protein is CASSQEPTLAGDTQYF. DNA for the CDR3: TGCGCCAGCAGCCAAGAACCAACGCTAGCGGGAGATACGCAGTATTTT.

This clone was detected once. The chain carries TRBV27 and TRBJ2-5, with 9 bases aligning to TRBD2. Germline CDR1 reads MNHEY; CDR2 reads SMNVEV (reference sequence). The trim removed 8 bases at V and 2 bases at J, leaving 9 bases unmatched. The CDR3 is made up of 15 amino acids. CDR3 sequence: CASARWSGRQETQYF. In nucleotides, the CDR3 is TGTGCCAGCGCGCGATGGAGCGGGAGGCAAGAGACCCAGTACTTC.

This clone was counted a few times. This chain links TRBV28 with TRBJ2-2, with 8 bases that match TRBD2. The germline V gene encodes CDR1 MDHEN and CDR2 SYDVKM. Trimming at V came to 6 bases and at J to 4 bases, leaving 7 bases not matched to a gene. The CDR3 length is 15 residues. CDR3 amino acids: CASRPAGEGTGELFF. CDR3 coding DNA: TGTGCCAGCAGACCAGCGGGAGAGGGCACCGGGGAGCTGTTTTTT.

This clone appeared a few times. This rearrangement joins TRBV30 to TRBJ2-3; 8 positions agree with TRBD2. V lost 1 base and J lost 2; bases outside the gene matches: 5. CDR1 is GTSNPN, CDR2 SVGIG, per germline (reference sequence). The CDR3 consists of 15 residues. CDR3 sequence reads: CAWSEGSGVTDTQYF. Here the CDR3 DNA reads TGTGCCTGGAGTGAAGGTAGCGGGGTCACAGATACGCAGTATTTT.

V usage is TRBV27 and J usage is TRBJ2-1, with 8 bases fitting TRBD2. Trimming took 6 bases from V and 6 from J; bases not matched to a gene: 4. Germline V lookup: CDR1 MNHEY, CDR2 SMNVEV (reference sequence). CDR3 length: 13 amino acids. Here the CDR3 reads CASRVTSANEQFF. In nucleotides, the CDR3 is TGTGCCAGCAGGGTGACTAGCGCCAATGAGCAGTTCTTC.

The chain employs TRBV2 and TRBJ1-2, with a weak D call TRBD1 (6 bases). Germline lookup yields CDR1 SNHLY and CDR2 FYNNEI. The CDR3 is 14 amino acids. V lost 5 bases, J lost 1 base, and 11 bases lay in between. CDR3 DNA sequence: TGTGCCAGCAGTCATATGGACAGTAACTATGGCTACACCTTC. Protein product: CASSHMDSNYGYTF.

The chain has TRBV7-2 and TRBJ2-1; the match to TRBD2 covers 10 bases. The CDR3 covers 15 residues. CDR1 is SGHTA, CDR2 FQGNSA, per germline. The V segment lost 1 base and the J segment 8 bases; nucleotides outside the gene matches: 5. Here the CDR3 reads CASSLGWLAGDEQFF. CDR3 bases: TGTGCCAGCAGCTTAGGTTGGCTAGCGGGAGATGAGCAGTTCTTC.

This clone rates as medium-sized. The chain carries TRBV28 and TRBJ2-7, with 8 bases identical to TRBD1. Losses at the gene ends were 5 bases for V and 5 bases for J; bases not matched to a gene: 11. Per the germline V gene, CDR1 is MDHEN and CDR2 is SYDVKM. This CDR3 has 15 amino acids. CDR3: CASSQRQGWENEQYF. CDR3 in DNA: TGTGCCAGCAGTCAACGACAGGGGTGGGAAAACGAGCAGTACTTC.

The gene calls are TRBV7-9 and TRBJ2-5; TRBD2 matches at 12 bases. In germline, CDR1 is SEHNR, CDR2 FQNEAQ (reference sequence). J lost 0 bases, V lost 5 bases, and 7 bases had no gene match. The CDR3 sequence is 17 residues long. CDR3 coding DNA: TGTGCCAGCAGCCCACGGACTAGCGGGACTAACCAAGAGACCCAGTACTTC. Amino acid sequence: CASSPRTSGTNQETQYF.

This clone has a handful of counts. This chain connects TRBV28 to TRBJ1-3; 8 bases are a match to TRBD1. The CDR3 totals 15 residues. The V segment lost 3 bases and the J segment 4 bases; nucleotides outside the gene matches: 5. Germline CDR1 reads MDHEN; CDR2 reads SYDVKM. Here the CDR3 reads CASSFGRGPGNTIYF. The CDR3 nucleotides read TGTGCCAGCAGTTTCGGCAGGGGGCCAGGAAACACCATATATTTT. The full variable domain, in which reference TRBV28 and TRBJ1-3 provide the parts outside the CDR3, is DVKVTQSSRYLVKRTGEKVFLECVQDMDHENMFWYRQDPGLGLRLIYFSYDVKMKEKGDIPEGYSVSREKKERFSLILESASTNQTSMYLCASSFGRGPGNTIYFGEGSWLTVV.

Concerning this clone: Other DNA sequences of this sample code for an identical CDR3. CDR3 sequence (DNA): TGTGCCAGCAGCCATACGGGACAGCCCTACGAGCAGTACTTC. Protein: CASSHTGQPYEQYF. The V call is TRBV6-6, the J call TRBJ2-7, with 7 positions matching TRBD1. This CDR3 comprises 14 residues. The J segment lost 2 bases and the V segment lost 6 bases, leaving 7 bases of the junction unmatched. The germline gives CDR1 MNHNY, CDR2 SVGAGI (reference sequence).

The genes are TRBV29-1 and TRBJ2-7, with TRBD2 as a possible D gene (5 bases). The CDR3 extends over 15 amino acids. V shed 0 bases and J shed 1 base, with 13 bases lying between them. Germline loops: CDR1 SQVTM, CDR2 ANQGSEA. The CDR3 DNA sequence: TGCAGCGTTGAAGAAATTGGCGGGTCGTCCTACGAGCAGTACTTC. It codes for CSVEEIGGSSYEQYF.

V usage is TRBV28 and J usage is TRBJ2-7; 7 positions match TRBD1. Germline loops: CDR1 MDHEN, CDR2 SYDVKM. V lost 5 bases and J lost 0; bases outside the gene matches: 7. The length of the CDR3 is 15 residues. CDR3 DNA: TGTGCCAGCAGTCCACCCGGACAGGACTCCTACGAGCAGTACTTC. It specifies CASSPPGQDSYEQYF.